These T cell receptor beta chains were read from a single sample in a study of T cell responses to AZD1222 COVID-19 vaccine. Only in-frame clones appear in the TCRdb table, and some are missing; sequencing was by immunoSEQ multiplex PCR. The sample records over 150,000 clones, roughly nine tenths being singletons. The sample consisted of peripheral blood, taken 28 days after the second AZD1222 dose. These receptors were obtained from an adult who received the AZD1222 COVID-19 vaccine. Each CDR3 is given with its conserved first and last residue. A D gene is named only where the DNA matches it firmly. Clone size appears in some rows only: once, few, many, or a class for an expanded clone.

>TRBV6-1|TRBJ2-6|NA|NA
CASSEARRSTGANVLTF
TGTGCCAGCAGTGAAGCGCGCAGGTCAACTGGGGCCAACGTCCTGACTTTC
>TRBV9|TRBJ2-5|TRBD1|NA
CASSVGGGTGGETQYF
TGTGCCAGCAGCGTAGGAGGAGGGACAGGGGGGGAGACCCAGTACTTC
>TRBV9|TRBJ1-2|NA|NA
CASSVVEGGSNYGYTF
TGTGCCAGCAGCGTAGTGGAGGGGGGTTCTAACTATGGCTACACCTTC
>TRBV5-4|TRBJ2-5|NA|NA
CASSLRGTQETQYF
TGTGCCAGCAGCTTGCGTGGAACCCAAGAGACCCAGTACTTC
>TRBV2|TRBJ2-1|TRBD2|NA
CASSQRASGGALNEQFF
TGTGCCAGCAGCCAAAGGGCTAGCGGGGGGGCCCTAAATGAGCAGTTCTTC
>TRBV7-2|TRBJ2-7|TRBD2|NA
CASSPTGTRVYEQYF
TGTGCCAGCAGCCCAACCGGGACTAGAGTATACGAGCAGTACTTC
>TRBV5-6|TRBJ2-1|NA|NA
CASSPAVVNEQFF
TGTGCCAGCAGCCCCGCGGTCGTCAATGAGCAGTTCTTC
>TRBV6-5|TRBJ2-4|NA|NA
CASSPGKNIQYF
TGTGCCAGCAGCCCAGGCAAAAACATTCAGTACTTC
>TRBV9|TRBJ1-5|NA|many
CASSVGPESNQPQHF
TGTGCCAGCAGCGTAGGCCCGGAGAGCAATCAGCCCCAGCATTTT
>TRBV19|TRBJ2-1|NA|NA
CASSLRGYNEQFF
TGTGCCAGTAGCCTCCGAGGCTACAATGAGCAGTTCTTC
>TRBV11-2|TRBJ2-2|NA|NA
CASGTLRGRGTGELFF
TGTGCCAGTGGAACTTTGAGGGGCCGCGGCACCGGGGAGCTGTTTTTT
>TRBV19|TRBJ1-2|NA|few
CASRSEAISTPGSLYGYTF
TGTGCCAGTAGGTCGGAGGCAATCTCTACCCCCGGGAGTTTATATGGCTACACCTTC
>TRBV4-3|TRBJ1-2|NA|NA
CASSGSGGYGYTF
TGCGCCAGCAGCGGGTCGGGGGGGTATGGCTACACCTTC
>TRBV3-1/TRBV3-2|TRBJ1-2|TRBD1|NA
CASSPGTVRLVFAGYTF
TGTGCCAGCAGCCCGGGGACAGTTCGGCTTGTCTTCGCTGGCTACACCTTC
>TRBV27|TRBJ2-7|NA|NA
CASSQVGGYEQYF
TGTGCCAGCAGCCAAGTTGGTGGCTACGAGCAGTACTTC
>TRBV3-1/TRBV3-2|TRBJ2-2|TRBD1|NA
CASKGAGNINTGELFF
TGTGCCAGCAAGGGGGCAGGGAACATCAACACCGGGGAGCTGTTTTTT
>TRBV5-1|TRBJ2-2|TRBD2|NA
CASSLVAGGPTGELFF
TGCGCCAGCAGCTTAGTAGCGGGGGGGCCCACCGGGGAGCTGTTTTTT
>TRBV19|TRBJ1-5|NA|NA
CASSVGSPSGQPQHF
TGTGCCAGTAGCGTCGGCTCCCCGAGCGGGCAGCCCCAGCATTTT
>TRBV5-1|TRBJ1-2|NA|NA
CASSLSTGGANYGYTF
TGCGCCAGCAGCTTGAGTACAGGTGGAGCTAACTATGGCTACACCTTC
>TRBV6-5|TRBJ1-6|NA|NA
CASSYSSTGRGSPLHF
TGTGCCAGCAGTTACTCCTCGACAGGACGGGGTTCACCCCTCCACTTT
>TRBV19|TRBJ1-2|NA|NA
CASSIAGRGYGYTF
TGTGCCAGTAGTATAGCTGGGAGGGGCTATGGCTACACCTTC
>TRBV4-1|TRBJ2-1|TRBD1|NA
CASSQQPGQGADEQFF
TGCGCCAGCAGCCAACAGCCCGGACAGGGGGCCGATGAGCAGTTCTTC
>TRBV7-9|TRBJ1-1|NA|NA
CASSRTGALQNTEAFF
TGTGCCAGCAGCCGGACCGGGGCACTTCAGAACACTGAAGCTTTCTTT
>TRBV5-1|TRBJ2-3|TRBD2|NA
CASSPGLAGGRVTADTQYF
TGCGCCAGCAGCCCGGGACTAGCGGGGGGGCGGGTCACAGCAGATACGCAGTATTTT
>TRBV27|TRBJ1-1|NA|NA
CASSLFGGDTYDLNTEAFF
TGTGCCAGCAGTTTGTTTGGGGGGGACACCTACGACCTGAACACTGAAGCTTTCTTT
>TRBV10-3|TRBJ1-2|TRBD1|NA
CAISEADRGGSWYGYTF
TGTGCCATCAGTGAGGCGGACAGGGGTGGAAGTTGGTATGGCTACACCTTC
>TRBV4-3|TRBJ2-6|NA|NA
CASSPNGGPGANVLTF
TGCGCCAGCAGCCCCAATGGGGGCCCTGGGGCCAACGTCCTGACTTTC
>TRBV19|TRBJ1-2|NA|NA
CASMTVGSYGYTF
TGTGCCAGTATGACAGTTGGAAGCTATGGCTACACCTTC
>TRBV5-1|TRBJ1-6|NA|NA
CASRGGEHHSPLHF
TGCGCCAGCAGGGGGGGGGAACATCATTCACCCCTCCACTTT
>TRBV5-1|TRBJ2-5|TRBD2|NA
CASRQRGGLQETQYF
TGCGCCAGCCGGCAGCGGGGGGGACTCCAAGAGACCCAGTACTTC